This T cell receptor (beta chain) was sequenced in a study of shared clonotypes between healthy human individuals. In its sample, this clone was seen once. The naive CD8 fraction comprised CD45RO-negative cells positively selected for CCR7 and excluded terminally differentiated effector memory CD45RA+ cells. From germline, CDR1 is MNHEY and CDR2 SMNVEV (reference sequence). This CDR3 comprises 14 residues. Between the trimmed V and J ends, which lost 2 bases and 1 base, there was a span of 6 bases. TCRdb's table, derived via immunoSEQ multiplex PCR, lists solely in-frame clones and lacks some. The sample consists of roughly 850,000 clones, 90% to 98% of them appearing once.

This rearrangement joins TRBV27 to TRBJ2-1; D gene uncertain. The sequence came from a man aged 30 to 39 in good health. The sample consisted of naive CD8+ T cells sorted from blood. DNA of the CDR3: TGTGCCAGCAGTTTAGCGTTATCCTACAATGAGCAGTTCTTC. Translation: CASSLALSYNEQFF.